This TCR beta chain was captured in a study of T cells after posttransplantation cyclophosphamide. As to this clone: The antigen is unknown.

Overall study results and limits: Later post-transplant blood repertoires were often dominated by donor CD8+ memory clones. TRB overlap between skin or GI tissue T cells and blood was limited.

CDR1 is LNHDA and CDR2 is SQIVND in the germline V gene (reference sequence). With 6 bases clipped from V and 3 bases from J, the junction kept 7 bases outside the gene matches. This CDR3 comprises 15 residues. The protocol was immunoSEQ multiplex PCR, while the TCRdb copy is restricted to in-frame clones and leaves out a portion. This sample carries about 7,300 clones, about nine tenths of them seen once, and the ten largest clones take 3.9%. This TCR was recovered from a woman aged 50 to 65 in good health and a related stem cell transplant donor. Source material: CD4+ T cells sorted from blood. The chain uses TRBV19 and TRBJ2-3; TRBD1 matches at 9 bases. CDR3 in DNA: TGTGCCAGTAGAGGCCGGGACAGGGAGACAGATACGCAGTATTTT. Translating gives CASRGRDRETDTQYF.